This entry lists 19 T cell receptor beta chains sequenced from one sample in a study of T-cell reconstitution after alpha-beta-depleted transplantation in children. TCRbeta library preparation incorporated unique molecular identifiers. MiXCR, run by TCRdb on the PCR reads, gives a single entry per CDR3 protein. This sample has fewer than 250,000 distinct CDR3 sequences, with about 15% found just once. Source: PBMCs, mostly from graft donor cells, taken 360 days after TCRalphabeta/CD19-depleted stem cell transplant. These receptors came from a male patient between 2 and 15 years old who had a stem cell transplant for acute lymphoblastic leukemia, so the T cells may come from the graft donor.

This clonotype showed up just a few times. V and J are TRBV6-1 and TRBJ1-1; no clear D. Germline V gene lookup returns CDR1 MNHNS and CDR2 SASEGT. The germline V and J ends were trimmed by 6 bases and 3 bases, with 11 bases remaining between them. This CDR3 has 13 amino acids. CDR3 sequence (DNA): TGTGCCAGCAGCCTTGGGGATTACACTGAAGCTTTCTTT. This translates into CASSLGDYTEAFF.

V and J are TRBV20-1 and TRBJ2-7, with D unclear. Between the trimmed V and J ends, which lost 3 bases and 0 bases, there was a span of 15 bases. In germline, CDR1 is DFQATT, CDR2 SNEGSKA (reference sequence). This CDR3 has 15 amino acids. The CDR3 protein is CSARPQDFYSYEQYF. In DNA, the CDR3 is TGCAGTGCTAGGCCTCAAGACTTCTACTCCTACGAGCAGTACTTC.

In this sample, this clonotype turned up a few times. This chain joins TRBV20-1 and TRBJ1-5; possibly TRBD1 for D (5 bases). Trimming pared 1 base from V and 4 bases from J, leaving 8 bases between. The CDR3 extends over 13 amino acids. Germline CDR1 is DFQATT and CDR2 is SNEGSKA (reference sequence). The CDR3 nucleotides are TGCAGTGCTAGAGGGGGACGGAATCAGCCCCAGCATTTT. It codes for CSARGGRNQPQHF.

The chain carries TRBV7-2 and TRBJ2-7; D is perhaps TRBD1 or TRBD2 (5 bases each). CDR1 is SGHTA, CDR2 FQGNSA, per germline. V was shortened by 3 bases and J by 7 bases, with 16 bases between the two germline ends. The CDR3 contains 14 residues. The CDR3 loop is CASSFRGTYNEQYF. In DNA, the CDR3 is TGTGCCAGCAGCTTCAGAGGGACCTACAATGAGCAGTACTTC.

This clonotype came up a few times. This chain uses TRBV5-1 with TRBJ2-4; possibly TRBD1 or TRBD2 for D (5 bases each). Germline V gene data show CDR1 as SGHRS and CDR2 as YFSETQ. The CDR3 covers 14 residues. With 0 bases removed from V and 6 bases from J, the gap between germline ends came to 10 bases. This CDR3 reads CASSLAGTGNIQYF. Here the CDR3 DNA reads TGCGCCAGCAGCTTGGCGGGGACGGGAAACATTCAGTACTTC.

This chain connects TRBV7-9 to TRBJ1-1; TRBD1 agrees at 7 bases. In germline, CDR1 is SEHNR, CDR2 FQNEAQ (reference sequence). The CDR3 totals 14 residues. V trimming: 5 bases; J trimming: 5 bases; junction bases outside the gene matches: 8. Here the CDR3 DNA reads TGTGCCAGCAGCAAAACAGGGGCTAAAACTGAAGCTTTCTTT. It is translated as CASSKTGAKTEAFF.

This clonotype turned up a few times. CDR3 in amino acids: CASSPPGQGAGTDTQYF. The CDR3 DNA sequence: TGTGCCAGCAGTCCCCCTGGACAGGGGGCGGGCACAGATACGCAGTATTTT. The chain links TRBV28 to TRBJ2-3; 11 bases are a match to TRBD1. The CDR3 length is 17 residues. V trimming: 5 bases; J trimming: 1 base; junction bases outside the gene matches: 8. Germline V gene data show CDR1 as MDHEN and CDR2 as SYDVKM.

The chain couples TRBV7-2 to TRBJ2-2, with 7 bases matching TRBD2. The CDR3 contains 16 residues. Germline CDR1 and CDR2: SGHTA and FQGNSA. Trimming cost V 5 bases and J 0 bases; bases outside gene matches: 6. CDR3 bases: TGTGCCAGCAGCCCCTGGGAGGGCGCGAACACCGGGGAGCTGTTTTTT. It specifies CASSPWEGANTGELFF.

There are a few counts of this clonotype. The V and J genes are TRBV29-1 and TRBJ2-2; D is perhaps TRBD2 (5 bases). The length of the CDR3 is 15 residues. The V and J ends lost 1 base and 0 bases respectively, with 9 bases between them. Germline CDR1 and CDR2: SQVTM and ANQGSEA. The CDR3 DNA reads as TGCAGCGTTGAAGGACCCGGGACGAACACCGGGGAGCTGTTTTTT. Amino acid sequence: CSVEGPGTNTGELFF.

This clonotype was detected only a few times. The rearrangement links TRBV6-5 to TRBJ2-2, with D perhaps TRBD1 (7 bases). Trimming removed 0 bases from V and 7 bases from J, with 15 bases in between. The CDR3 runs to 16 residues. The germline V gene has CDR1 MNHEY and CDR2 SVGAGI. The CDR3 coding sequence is TGTGCCAGCAGTTACTCGAGACAGGGAGGAGGCGGGGAGCTGTTTTTT. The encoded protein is CASSYSRQGGGGELFF.

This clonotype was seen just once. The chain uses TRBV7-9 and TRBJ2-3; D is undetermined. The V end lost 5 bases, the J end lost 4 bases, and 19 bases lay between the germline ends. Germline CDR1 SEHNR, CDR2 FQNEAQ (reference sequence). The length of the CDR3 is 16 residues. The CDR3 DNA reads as TGTGCCAGCAGCCAAAAGACGGGTACGAGTCCAGATACGCAGTATTTT. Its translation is CASSQKTGTSPDTQYF.

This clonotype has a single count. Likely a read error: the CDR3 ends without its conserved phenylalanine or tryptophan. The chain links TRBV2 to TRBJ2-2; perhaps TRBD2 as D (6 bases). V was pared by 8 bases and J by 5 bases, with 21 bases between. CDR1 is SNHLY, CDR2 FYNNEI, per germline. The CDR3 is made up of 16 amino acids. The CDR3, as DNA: TGTGCCAGCGGTCCGGTCACTAGCTGGGGGACCGGGGAGCTGTTTCTT. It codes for CASGPVTSWGTGELFL.

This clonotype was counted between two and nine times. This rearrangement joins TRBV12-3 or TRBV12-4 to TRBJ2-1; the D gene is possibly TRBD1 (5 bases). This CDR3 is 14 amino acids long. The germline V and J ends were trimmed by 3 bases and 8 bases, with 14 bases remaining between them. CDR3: CASSFERAGYEQFF. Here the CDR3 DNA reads TGTGCCAGCAGTTTCGAACGGGCAGGGTATGAGCAGTTCTTC.

CDR3 coding DNA: TGCAGCGCTGACTGGGGGAGGCAAGAGACCCAGTACTTC. Its translation is CSADWGRQETQYF. V is TRBV29-1 and J is TRBJ2-5, with D possibly being TRBD2 (6 bases). Per the germline V gene, CDR1 is SQVTM and CDR2 is ANQGSEA. V was cut by 7 bases and J by 2 bases, with 14 bases left in between. This CDR3 has 13 residues.

The CDR3: CASSLWTGSNSPLHF. DNA for the CDR3: TGTGCCAGCAGTCTCTGGACAGGTAGCAATTCACCCCTCCACTTT. The chain links TRBV27 to TRBJ1-6; 7 nucleotides align to TRBD1. With 5 bases clipped from V and 7 bases from J, the junction kept 8 bases outside the gene matches. The length of the CDR3 is 15 residues. Germline values: CDR1 MNHEY, CDR2 SMNVEV (reference sequence).

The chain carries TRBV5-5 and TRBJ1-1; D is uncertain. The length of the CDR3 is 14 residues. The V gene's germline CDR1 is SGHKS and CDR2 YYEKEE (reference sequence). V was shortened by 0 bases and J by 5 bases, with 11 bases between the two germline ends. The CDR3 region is CASSLVPWGTEAFF. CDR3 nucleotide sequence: TGTGCCAGCAGCTTGGTACCATGGGGAACTGAAGCTTTCTTT. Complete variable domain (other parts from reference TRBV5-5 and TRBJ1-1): DAGVTQSPTHLIKTRGQQVTLRCSPISGHKSVSWYQQVLGQGPQFIFQYYEKEERGRGNFPDRFSARQFPNYSSELNVNALLLGDSALYLCASSLVPWGTEAFFGQGTRLTVV.

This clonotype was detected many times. The CDR3 region has the DNA TGTGCCAGCAGCGTAGACCCGCTTGGGGAGCAGTTCTTC. Its translation is CASSVDPLGEQFF. The chain carries TRBV9 and TRBJ2-1; no clear D. Trimming cost V 0 bases and J 10 bases, with 11 bases left between them. Looked up from germline, CDR1 is SGDLS and CDR2 is YYNGEE. CDR3 length equals 13 residues.

The CDR3 nucleotides read TGTGCCAGCAGCCAAGATCTTAGCACAGATACGCAGTATTTT. Protein sequence: CASSQDLSTDTQYF. This sequence joins TRBV3-1 and TRBJ2-3; D gene unclear. There are 14 residues in the CDR3. From germline, CDR1 is LGHDT and CDR2 YNNKEL (reference sequence). Trimming cost V 0 bases and J 0 bases, with 4 bases left between them.

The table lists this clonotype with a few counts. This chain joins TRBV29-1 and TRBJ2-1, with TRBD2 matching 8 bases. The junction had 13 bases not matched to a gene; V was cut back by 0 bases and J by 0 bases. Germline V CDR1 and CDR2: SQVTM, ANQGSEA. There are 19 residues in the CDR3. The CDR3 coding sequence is TGCAGCGTTGAAGATCCTTTTGGCGGGAGGTTTCCCTCCTACAATGAGCAGTTCTTC. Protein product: CSVEDPFGGRFPSYNEQFF.